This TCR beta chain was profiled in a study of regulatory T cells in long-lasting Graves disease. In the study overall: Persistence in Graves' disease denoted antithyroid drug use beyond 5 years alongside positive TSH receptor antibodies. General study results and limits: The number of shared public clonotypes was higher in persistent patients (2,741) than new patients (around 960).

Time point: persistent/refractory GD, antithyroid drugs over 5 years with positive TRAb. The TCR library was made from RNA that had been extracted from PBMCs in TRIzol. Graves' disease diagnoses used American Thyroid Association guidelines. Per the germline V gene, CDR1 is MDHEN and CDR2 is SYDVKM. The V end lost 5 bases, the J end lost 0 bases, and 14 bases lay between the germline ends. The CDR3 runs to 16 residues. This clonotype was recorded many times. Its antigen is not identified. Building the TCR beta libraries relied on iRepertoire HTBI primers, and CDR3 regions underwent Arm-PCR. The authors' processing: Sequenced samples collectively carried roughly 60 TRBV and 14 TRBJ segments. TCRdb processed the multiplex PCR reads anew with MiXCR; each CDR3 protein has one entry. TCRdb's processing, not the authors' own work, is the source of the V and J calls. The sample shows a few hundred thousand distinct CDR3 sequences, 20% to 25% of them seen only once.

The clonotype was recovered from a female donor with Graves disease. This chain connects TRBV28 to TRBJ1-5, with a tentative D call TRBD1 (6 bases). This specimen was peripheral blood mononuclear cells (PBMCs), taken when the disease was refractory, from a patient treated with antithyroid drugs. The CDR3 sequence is CASSPDRSYSNQPQHF. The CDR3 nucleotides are TGTGCCAGCAGTCCAGACAGGTCCTATAGCAATCAGCCCCAGCATTTT. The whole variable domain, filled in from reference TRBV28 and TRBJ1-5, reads DVKVTQSSRYLVKRTGEKVFLECVQDMDHENMFWYRQDPGLGLRLIYFSYDVKMKEKGDIPEGYSVSREKKERFSLILESASTNQTSMYLCASSPDRSYSNQPQHFGDGTRLSIL.